This T cell receptor beta chain was recovered during a study of spatial heterogeneity in lung cancer. Looking at the study overall: Tumor regions showed TCR transcript counts that correlated strongly with a T cell module score from matched bulk RNA-seq. Unique TCR and UMI combinations averaged more than ten appearances each in raw reads. General study findings and limits: It was found that expanded intratumoral alpha and beta TCR counts tracked tumor mutation counts.

At least ten counts were recorded for this clonotype. What it recognizes is unknown. Time point given: sample taken at primary tumor resection. Samples were donated by 72 untreated early-stage non-small cell lung cancer patients. Extraction of whole RNA from tumor, nontumor lung or frozen PBMC preceded unsorted sequencing. Trimming cost V 1 base and J 0 bases, with 16 bases left between them. The CDR3 extends over 18 amino acids. In germline, CDR1 is MDHEN, CDR2 SYDVKM. MiXCR, applied by TCRdb to the 5' RACE reads, yields one record per CDR3 protein. This repertoire shows some 97,000 distinct CDR3 sequences, around 4.8% found once; its top ten account for 21%.

Source: lung tumor tissue, taken at surgery. This sequence joins TRBV28 and TRBJ1-3; perhaps TRBD1 as D (5 bases). This TCR came from a male donor with early-stage non-small cell lung cancer. CDR3 sequence: CASSLFPKDSVSGNTIYF. The CDR3 region has the DNA TGTGCCAGCAGTTTATTCCCAAAAGACAGCGTCTCTGGAAACACCATATATTTT. Supplemented by reference TRBV28 and TRBJ1-3, the full variable domain reads DVKVTQSSRYLVKRTGEKVFLECVQDMDHENMFWYRQDPGLGLRLIYFSYDVKMKEKGDIPEGYSVSREKKERFSLILESASTNQTSMYLCASSLFPKDSVSGNTIYFGEGSWLTVV.